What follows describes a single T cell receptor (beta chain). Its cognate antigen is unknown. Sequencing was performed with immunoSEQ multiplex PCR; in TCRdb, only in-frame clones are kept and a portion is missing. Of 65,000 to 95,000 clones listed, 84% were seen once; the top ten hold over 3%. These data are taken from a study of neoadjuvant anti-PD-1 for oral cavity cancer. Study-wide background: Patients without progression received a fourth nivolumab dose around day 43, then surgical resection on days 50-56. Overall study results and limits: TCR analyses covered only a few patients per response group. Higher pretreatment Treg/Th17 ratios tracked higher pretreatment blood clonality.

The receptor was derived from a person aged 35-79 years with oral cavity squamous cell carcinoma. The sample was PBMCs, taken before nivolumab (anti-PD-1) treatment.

The CDR3 DNA follows: TGTGCCAGCAGTGAGGACAGGGGGCGAGAGACCCAGTACTTC. Protein sequence: CASSEDRGRETQYF. The chain couples TRBV2 to TRBJ2-5; 11 nucleotides line up with TRBD1. This CDR3 spans 14 amino acids. J gave up 4 bases and V 3 bases, and 1 base lay outside the gene matches. CDR1 is SNHLY and CDR2 is FYNNEI in the germline V gene.